Listed below are T cell receptor beta chains from one sample, sequenced in a study of CD8+ T cells in alopecia areata. Some clones are missing from TCRdb's copy, which holds only in-frame ones; the method was immunoSEQ multiplex PCR. The sample shows 150,000 to 200,000 clones, about 60% of them seen only once. This sample comprised CD4+ T cells sorted from blood, obtained at week 24, from a patient treated with tofacitinib. The receptors were sampled from a human donor with alopecia areata. The CDR3 runs from the conserved cysteine through the conserved F or W. The order of the fields is V gene, clone size, J gene, D gene, CDR3 length, CDR3 DNA, CDR3 protein. D genes are given only for firm matches. The size field is filled for only some rows; it gives once, few, many or a size class.

v_call: TRBV4-2
clone_size: NA
j_call: TRBJ1-2
d_call: NA
cdr3_length: 13
cdr3_nt: TGTGCCAGCAGCCAAGAAAAGTACGAGGGCTACACCTTC
cdr3_aa: CASSQEKYEGYTF

v_call: TRBV5-1
clone_size: NA
j_call: TRBJ2-3
d_call: TRBD1
cdr3_length: 15
cdr3_nt: TGCGCCAGCAGCAAAGGACAGGGGTACACAGATACGCAGTATTTT
cdr3_aa: CASSKGQGYTDTQYF

v_call: TRBV6-5
clone_size: NA
j_call: TRBJ1-1
d_call: NA
cdr3_length: 13
cdr3_nt: TGTGCCAGCAGTCCCTCGGGTGGTACTGAAGCTTTCTTT
cdr3_aa: CASSPSGGTEAFF

v_call: TRBV29-1
clone_size: few
j_call: TRBJ2-7
d_call: NA
cdr3_length: 12
cdr3_nt: TGCAGCGTTGTCGTAGGGCCGTACGAGCAGTACTTC
cdr3_aa: CSVVVGPYEQYF

v_call: TRBV18
clone_size: few
j_call: TRBJ2-2
d_call: NA
cdr3_length: 15
cdr3_nt: TGTGCCAGCTCACCAGGAGGACGGAGCACCGGGGAGCTGTTTTTT
cdr3_aa: CASSPGGRSTGELFF

v_call: TRBV4-2
clone_size: once
j_call: TRBJ2-7
d_call: TRBD2
cdr3_length: 16
cdr3_nt: TGTGCCAGCAGCCAAGTGGGAGCGGGGGGCGGCTACGAGCAGTACTTC
cdr3_aa: CASSQVGAGGGYEQYF

v_call: TRBV30
clone_size: few
j_call: TRBJ1-5
d_call: NA
cdr3_length: 13
cdr3_nt: TGTGCCTGGGGCCGGCGATCCGATCAGCCCCAGCATTTT
cdr3_aa: CAWGRRSDQPQHF

v_call: TRBV29-1
clone_size: once
j_call: TRBJ2-7
d_call: NA
cdr3_length: 14
cdr3_nt: TGCAGCGTGGCGGCAGTTGCGGGCAACGGGGAGCAGTACTTC
cdr3_aa: CSVAAVAGNGEQYF

v_call: TRBV7-7
clone_size: NA
j_call: TRBJ2-2
d_call: NA
cdr3_length: 14
cdr3_nt: TGTGCCATCCCTACAGGGTTGAACACCGGGGAGCTGTTTTTT
cdr3_aa: CAIPTGLNTGELFF

v_call: TRBV29-1
clone_size: NA
j_call: TRBJ1-5
d_call: NA
cdr3_length: 14
cdr3_nt: TGCAGCGTACATACAGGGACTAGCAATCAGCCCCAGCATTTT
cdr3_aa: CSVHTGTSNQPQHF

v_call: TRBV6-6
clone_size: NA
j_call: TRBJ1-6
d_call: NA
cdr3_length: 14
cdr3_nt: TGTGCCAGCAGCCCCGGGCCCGGGGGGTCACCCCTCCACTTT
cdr3_aa: CASSPGPGGSPLHF

v_call: TRBV7-9
clone_size: NA
j_call: TRBJ1-4
d_call: NA
cdr3_length: 13
cdr3_nt: TGTGCCAGCAGCTTGTACGGGGCGGAAAAACTGTTTTTT
cdr3_aa: CASSLYGAEKLFF

v_call: TRBV30
clone_size: NA
j_call: TRBJ2-2
d_call: NA
cdr3_length: 15
cdr3_nt: TGTGCCTGGAGAAATCCCGTCAGGTCCACCGGGGAGCTGTTTTTT
cdr3_aa: CAWRNPVRSTGELFF

v_call: TRBV10-3
clone_size: NA
j_call: TRBJ2-5
d_call: NA
cdr3_length: 16
cdr3_nt: TGTGCCAGCAGTTACCCTCGGTTCGGGGTCCCAGAGACCCAGTACTTC
cdr3_aa: CASSYPRFGVPETQYF